This is a list of T cell receptor beta chains from one sample in a study of blood T cell repertoires in COVID-19. Here immunoSEQ multiplex PCR was the method, and the copy in TCRdb shows in-frame clones only, minus some. The sample lists more than 50,000 clones, 90% occurring once. Sequenced: peripheral blood. These TCRs come from a woman in her thirties or forties with active COVID-19. Both conserved end residues are part of each CDR3. Fields, in order: clone size, V gene, J gene, CDR3 protein. Some rows mark clone size as missing; the rest say once, few, many or name a class of expanded clone.

-,TRBV29-1,TRBJ2-2,CSVVKGRTGELFF
-,TRBV29-1,TRBJ1-1,CSAPSQLRGDTEAFF
-,TRBV6-5,TRBJ2-3,CASRARVPSTDTQYF
once,TRBV3-1/TRBV3-2,TRBJ1-1,CASSQDWASREAFF
-,TRBV6-5,TRBJ1-1,CASKDPREWLAFF
once,TRBV6-5,TRBJ1-1,CASSPRQGTYTEAFF
-,TRBV2,TRBJ2-5,CASSPTRETQYF
-,TRBV3-1/TRBV3-2,TRBJ2-7,CASSHRGQSGQYF
-,TRBV5-1,TRBJ1-1,CASSLFSGSAEAFF
-,TRBV7-9,TRBJ1-3,CASSLRGNTIYF
-,TRBV6-5,TRBJ1-1,CASSYTTGNTEAFF
-,TRBV4-2,TRBJ2-1,CASSQEWTGDNEQFF
-,TRBV24-1,TRBJ2-1,CATSDSGRQGFNEQFF
-,TRBV3-1/TRBV3-2,TRBJ2-5,CASSQGGDQETQYF
once,TRBV5-4,TRBJ1-6,CASSQDRDNSPLHF
-,TRBV7-6,TRBJ2-3,CASSLLSSTDTQYF
-,TRBV3-1/TRBV3-2,TRBJ2-3,CASSQDATDTQYF
-,TRBV5-5,TRBJ2-3,CASSLEFTGGFTQYF
-,TRBV24-1,TRBJ2-3,CATSDHRAGSTDTQYF
-,TRBV10-3,TRBJ2-5,CATGLSEETQYF
-,TRBV5-4,TRBJ1-6,CASSLFTGGVSYNSPLHF
-,TRBV11-3,TRBJ2-5,CASSSLAGGFPETQYF
-,TRBV6-6,TRBJ2-7,CASSYGTGPYEQYF
few,TRBV2,TRBJ1-5,CASSGRSNQPQHF
-,TRBV6-5,TRBJ1-1,CASSYLRPNAEAFF
-,TRBV7-2,TRBJ1-2,CASRTQGWGNYGYTF
-,TRBV5-1,TRBJ1-2,CASSLAGQGMFGGYTF
-,TRBV2,TRBJ1-2,CASSEAPQYSHYGYTF
-,TRBV25-1,TRBJ2-7,CASSDQGARSYEQYF
-,TRBV7-9,TRBJ1-1,CASRGGTEAFF
-,TRBV9,TRBJ1-1,CASSFGQGVRTEAFF